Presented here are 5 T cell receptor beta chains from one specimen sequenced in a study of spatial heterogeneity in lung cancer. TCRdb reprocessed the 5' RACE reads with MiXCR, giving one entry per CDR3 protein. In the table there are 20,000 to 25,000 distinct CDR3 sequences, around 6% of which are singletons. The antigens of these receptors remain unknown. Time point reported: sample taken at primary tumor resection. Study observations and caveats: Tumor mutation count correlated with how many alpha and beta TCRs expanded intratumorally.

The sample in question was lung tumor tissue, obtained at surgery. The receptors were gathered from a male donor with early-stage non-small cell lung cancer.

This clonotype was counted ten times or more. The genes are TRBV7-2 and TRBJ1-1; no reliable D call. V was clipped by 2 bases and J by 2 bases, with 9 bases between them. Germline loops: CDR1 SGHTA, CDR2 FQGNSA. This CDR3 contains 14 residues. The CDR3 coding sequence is TGTGCCAGCAGCTTAAACGTAGGTAACACTGAAGCTTTCTTT. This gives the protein CASSLNVGNTEAFF.

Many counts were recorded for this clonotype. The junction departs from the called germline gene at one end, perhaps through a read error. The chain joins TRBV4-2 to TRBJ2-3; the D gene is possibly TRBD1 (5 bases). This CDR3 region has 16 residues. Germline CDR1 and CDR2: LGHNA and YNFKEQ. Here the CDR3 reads CASTQVGHRSTDTQYF. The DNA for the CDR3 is TGTGCCAGCACCCAAGTGGGGCATCGGAGCACAGATACGCAGTATTTT.

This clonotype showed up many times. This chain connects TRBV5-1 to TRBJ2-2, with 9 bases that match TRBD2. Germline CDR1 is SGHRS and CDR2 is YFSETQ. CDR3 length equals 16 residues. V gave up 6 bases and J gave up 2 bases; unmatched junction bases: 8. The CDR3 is CASTLSGRPNTGELFF. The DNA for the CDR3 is TGCGCCAGCACCCTAAGCGGGAGGCCCAACACCGGGGAGCTGTTTTTT.

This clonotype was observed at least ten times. CDR3 bases: TGCAGTGCTAAGTCGACTAGTAATTTCGACCTTACCCATCTGGAGCAGTACTTC. This codes for CSAKSTSNFDLTHLEQYF. The rearrangement joins TRBV20-1 to TRBJ2-7, with a possible D match to TRBD2 (6 bases). V lost 4 bases and J 7 bases, leaving 32 bases between the germline ends. Germline V gene lookup returns CDR1 DFQATT and CDR2 SNEGSKA (reference sequence). The CDR3 totals 18 residues.

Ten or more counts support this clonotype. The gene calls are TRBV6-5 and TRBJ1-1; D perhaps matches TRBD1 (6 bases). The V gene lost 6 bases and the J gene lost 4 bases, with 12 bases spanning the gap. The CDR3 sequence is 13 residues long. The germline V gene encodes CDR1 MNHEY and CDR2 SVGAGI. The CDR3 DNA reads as TGTGCCAGCAGCGCATTCAGGGGCACTGAAGCTTTCTTT. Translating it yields CASSAFRGTEAFF.